Shown below are 17 T cell receptor beta chains from a single sample sequenced in a study of blood T cell repertoires in COVID-19. Using immunoSEQ multiplex PCR, the repertoire was profiled, and TCRdb retains in-frame clones only, with some absent. This sample has about 210,000 clones; about 91% occur once, and the top ten carry over 9%. What was sequenced was PBMCs or T cells enriched from blood (not recorded which). Receptors originate from a man in his late teens or twenties with acute COVID-19.

The sample holds one count of this clone. V and J are TRBV2 and TRBJ1-5; 7 nucleotides match TRBD1. The junction had 6 bases not matched to a gene; V was cut back by 2 bases and J by 5 bases. Germline V gene data show CDR1 as SNHLY and CDR2 as FYNNEI. The CDR3 has 15 residues. CDR3 sequence (DNA): TGTGCCAGCAGTGAATGGACAGGAGGCGATCAGCCCCAGCATTTT. It encodes CASSEWTGGDQPQHF.

The chain employs TRBV21-1 and TRBJ2-7; the D segment call TRBD1 is taken from the table without a DNA check. TRBV21-1 is a listed pseudogene. This CDR3 region has 15 residues. The CDR3: CASSKSEIQGYEQYF. CDR3 sequence (DNA): TGTGCCAGCAGCAAATCTGAAATCCAGGGGTACGAGCAGTACTTC.

The chain uses TRBV7-8 and TRBJ2-7; D possibly corresponds to TRBD1 (6 bases). The CDR3 loop spans 15 amino acids. CDR1 SGHVS and CDR2 FQNEAQ come from the germline V gene. The V end lost 1 base, the J end lost 4 bases, and 14 bases lay between the germline ends. In DNA form, the CDR3 reads TGTGCCAGCAGCTTAGACGTAGACAGGTGGTACGAGCAGTACTTC. As protein: CASSLDVDRWYEQYF.

The rearrangement uses TRBV5-5 and TRBJ1-1; D may be TRBD1 (5 bases). The CDR3 is 17 amino acids. The germline V and J ends were trimmed by 0 bases and 5 bases, with 20 bases remaining between them. Looked up from germline, CDR1 is SGHKS and CDR2 is YYEKEE (reference sequence). The CDR3 nucleotides are TGTGCCAGCAGCTTGGCCAGTTCGAACGGAAAGGGGACTGAAGCTTTCTTT. It specifies CASSLASSNGKGTEAFF.

V gene TRBV10-1 combines with J gene TRBJ2-5; a possible D gene is TRBD2 (5 bases). This CDR3 region has 15 residues. Germline loops: CDR1 WNHNN, CDR2 SYGVQD (reference sequence). V gave up 2 bases and J gave up 1 base, with 11 bases separating them. This CDR3 is CASSEPTRVQETQYF. The CDR3 DNA reads TGCGCCAGCAGTGAGCCCACTAGGGTCCAAGAGACCCAGTACTTC.

The V call is TRBV29-1, the J call TRBJ1-6, with TRBD1 as a possible D gene (5 bases). The CDR3 covers 15 residues. The germline V gene has CDR1 SQVTM and CDR2 ANQGSEA. Trimming shortened V by 7 bases and J by 6 bases, and 19 bases separated the two germline ends. In DNA, the CDR3 is TGCAGCGGATCCCGGACAACTCCCCTTAATTCACCCCTCCACTTT. This codes for CSGSRTTPLNSPLHF. The complete variable domain, with remaining parts taken from reference TRBV29-1 and TRBJ1-6, reads SAVISQKPSRDICQRGTSLTIQCQVDSQVTMMFWYRQQPGQSLTLIATANQGSEATYESGFVIDKFPISRPNLTFSTLTVSNMSPEDSSIYLCSGSRTTPLNSPLHFGNGTRLTVT.

The chain links TRBV10-3 to TRBJ2-2; 7 bases align to TRBD1. Germline V gene sequence: CDR1 ENHRY, CDR2 SYGVKD. V trimming: 10 bases; J trimming: 2 bases; junction bases outside the gene matches: 13. This CDR3 spans 16 amino acids. As DNA, the CDR3 is TGTGCCACGATGGGACAGCTCCAGCCTAACACCGGGGAGCTGTTTTTT. Residues: CATMGQLQPNTGELFF.

The rearrangement links TRBV10-3 to TRBJ1-6; no reliable D call. This CDR3 spans 17 amino acids. Per the germline V gene, CDR1 is ENHRY and CDR2 is SYGVKD. Trimming cost V 3 bases and J 6 bases, with 18 bases left between them. The CDR3 reads CAISELRRGWSNSPLHF. The CDR3 DNA sequence: TGTGCCATCAGTGAACTTCGACGGGGATGGAGTAATTCACCCCTCCACTTT.

The V and J genes are TRBV10-2 and TRBJ2-3; 8 nucleotides align to TRBD2. In germline, CDR1 is WSHSY, CDR2 SAAADI. V was pared by 3 bases and J by 2 bases, with 4 bases of the junction left unmatched. This CDR3 is built from 15 residues. The CDR3 coding sequence is TGCGCCAGCAGTGAAGGACTAGCCGCCACAGATACGCAGTATTTT. Its protein is CASSEGLAATDTQYF.

The gene calls are TRBV6-2 or TRBV6-3 and TRBJ2-2; 8 bases fit TRBD1. With 6 bases clipped from V and 6 bases from J, the junction kept 9 bases outside the gene matches. Looked up from germline, CDR1 is MNHEY and CDR2 is SVGEGT. The CDR3 extends over 15 amino acids. The DNA of the CDR3 is TGTGCCAGCAGCCTTCTAGGACAGGGCGCCGGGGAGCTGTTTTTT. This sequence encodes CASSLLGQGAGELFF.

The CDR3 bases are TGTGCCAGCAGCTTCTCTTCCAATGAGCAGTTCTTC. Translation gives CASSFSSNEQFF. The J gene is TRBJ2-1, the V gene TRBV3-1 (or the pseudogene TRBV3-2), with D unresolved. Trimming pared 5 bases from V and 6 bases from J, leaving 8 bases between. Per germline, CDR1 LGHDT and CDR2 YNNKEL (reference sequence). The CDR3 runs to 12 residues.

This chain joins TRBV11-2 and TRBJ1-2; D unclear. V was cut by 2 bases and J by 4 bases, with 11 bases left in between. The CDR3 runs 14 residues. Germline assignment: CDR1 SGHAT and CDR2 FQNNGV. The CDR3 DNA is TGTGCCAGCAGCTTACTTGTAGCGGCCTATGGCTACACCTTC. Its protein product is CASSLLVAAYGYTF.

This clone was counted only a few times. The rearrangement uses TRBV30 and TRBJ2-7; D uncertain. The CDR3 length is 13 residues. Looked up from germline, CDR1 is GTSNPN and CDR2 is SVGIG (reference sequence). This CDR3 is CALTRPSSYEQYF. The CDR3 DNA reads TGTGCTTTGACCAGGCCGAGCTCCTACGAGCAGTACTTC. Full variable domain (rest looked up from reference TRBV30 and TRBJ2-7): SQTIHQWPATLVQPVGSPLSLECTVEGTSNPNLYWYRQAAGRGLQLLFYSVGIGQISSEVPQNLSASRPQDRQFILSSKKLLLSDSGFYLCALTRPSSYEQYFGPGTRLTVT.

The gene calls are TRBV14 and TRBJ2-7; 7 nucleotides match TRBD1. Per the germline V gene, CDR1 is SGHDN and CDR2 is FVKESK. The V segment lost 4 bases and the J segment 2 bases; nucleotides outside the gene matches: 8. CDR3 size: 15 residues. Here the CDR3 DNA reads TGTGCCAGCAGCCCGGGGACAGTTCTTCCCTACGAGCAGTACTTC. Protein sequence: CASSPGTVLPYEQYF.

The genes are TRBV12-5 and TRBJ2-3; the D gene is possibly TRBD1 (6 bases). Germline V gene lookup returns CDR1 LGHNT and CDR2 FRNRAP. This CDR3 has 16 amino acids. Trimming stripped 6 bases from V and 1 base from J, with 17 bases between. The CDR3 DNA reads TGTGCTAGTGGCACCCAACAGGGTGTGGGCACAGATACGCAGTATTTT. As protein: CASGTQQGVGTDTQYF.

V gene TRBV5-4 combines with J gene TRBJ2-2; 12 bases line up with TRBD2. CDR1 and CDR2 from the germline V gene are SGHNT and YYREEE (reference sequence). The ends lost 5 bases at V and 3 bases at J; junction bases unmatched: 5. The CDR3 contains 16 residues. The CDR3: CASSSGTSGYTGELFF. The CDR3 bases are TGTGCCAGCAGTTCTGGGACTAGCGGGTACACCGGGGAGCTGTTTTTT.

This chain connects TRBV28 to TRBJ2-3, with 12 bases that match TRBD2. CDR3 length: 15 residues. CDR1 MDHEN and CDR2 SYDVKM come from the germline V gene. J gave up 2 bases and V 9 bases, and 6 bases lay outside the gene matches. The CDR3 coding sequence is TGTGCCAGTACGGGACTAGCGGGCAACACAGATACGCAGTATTTT. As protein: CASTGLAGNTDTQYF.